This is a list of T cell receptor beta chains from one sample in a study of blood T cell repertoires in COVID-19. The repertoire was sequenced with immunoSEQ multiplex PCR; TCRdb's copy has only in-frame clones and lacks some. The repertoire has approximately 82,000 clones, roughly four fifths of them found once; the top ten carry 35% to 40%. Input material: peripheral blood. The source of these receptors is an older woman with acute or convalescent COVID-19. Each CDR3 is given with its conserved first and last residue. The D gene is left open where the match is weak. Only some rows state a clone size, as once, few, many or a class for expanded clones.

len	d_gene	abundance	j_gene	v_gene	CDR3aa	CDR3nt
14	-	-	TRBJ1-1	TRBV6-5	CASSYSKANTEAFF	TGTGCCAGCAGTTACTCGAAAGCGAACACTGAAGCTTTCTTT
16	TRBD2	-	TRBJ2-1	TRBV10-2	CATGLAGVSYYNEQFF	TGCGCCACTGGACTAGCGGGAGTTTCGTATTACAATGAGCAGTTCTTC
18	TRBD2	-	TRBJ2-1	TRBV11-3	CASSLGVGAGGGYNEQFF	TGTGCCAGCAGCTTAGGGGTTGGGGCGGGAGGTGGCTACAATGAGCAGTTCTTC
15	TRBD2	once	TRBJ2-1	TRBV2	CASSVSSGRVNEQFF	TGTGCCAGCAGCGTCTCTAGCGGGAGGGTCAATGAGCAGTTCTTC
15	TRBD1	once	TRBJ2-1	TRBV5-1	CASSLGQGLDNEQFF	TGCGCCAGCAGCCTGGGACAGGGTCTCGACAATGAGCAGTTCTTC
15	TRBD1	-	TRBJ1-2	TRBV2	CASSVGRQGLGGYTF	TGTGCCAGCAGTGTTGGGAGACAGGGATTAGGTGGCTACACCTTC
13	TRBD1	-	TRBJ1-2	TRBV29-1	CSVEKTGGDGYTF	TGCAGCGTTGAAAAGACAGGGGGGGATGGCTACACCTTC
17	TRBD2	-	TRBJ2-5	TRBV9	CASSVAGGTLGWETQYF	TGTGCCAGCAGCGTAGCCGGGGGGACCTTAGGGTGGGAGACCCAGTACTTC
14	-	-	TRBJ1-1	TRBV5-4	CASSFQTGGTEAFF	TGTGCCAGCAGCTTCCAAACAGGCGGCACTGAAGCTTTCTTT
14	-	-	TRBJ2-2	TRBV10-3	CAISASGLTGELFF	TGTGCCATTAGTGCTTCGGGACTGACAGGGGAGCTGTTTTTT
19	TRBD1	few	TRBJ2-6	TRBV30	CAWTPGTGQGTPGANVLTF	TGTGCCTGGACACCGGGGACGGGACAGGGGACCCCTGGGGCCAACGTCCTGACTTTC
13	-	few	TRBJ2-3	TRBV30	CACTGRKSGTQYF	TGTGCCTGTACAGGGAGAAAGTCTGGTACGCAGTATTTT
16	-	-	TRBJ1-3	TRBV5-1	CASSRVEATSGNTIYF	TGCGCCAGCAGCAGGGTGGAGGCCACATCTGGAAACACCATATATTTT
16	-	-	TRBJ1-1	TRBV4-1	CASSQGRRTDKGEAFF	TGCGCCAGCAGCCAAGGTCGGCGGACAGACAAAGGTGAAGCTTTCTTT
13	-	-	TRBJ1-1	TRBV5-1	CASRSGAMAEAFF	TGCGCCAGCAGATCGGGTGCCATGGCTGAAGCTTTCTTT
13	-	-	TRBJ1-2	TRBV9	CASSPRVNYGYTF	TGTGCCAGCAGCCCCCGTGTAAACTATGGCTACACCTTC
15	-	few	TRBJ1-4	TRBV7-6	CASSLAGLLNEKLFF	TGTGCCAGCAGCTTAGCCGGACTGCTTAATGAAAAACTGTTTTTT
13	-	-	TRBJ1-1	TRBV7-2	CASSLRGNTEAFF	TGTGCCAGCAGCTTAAGGGGAAACACTGAAGCTTTCTTT
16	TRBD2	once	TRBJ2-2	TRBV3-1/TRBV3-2	CASSLGTSGSGGELFF	TGTGCCAGCAGCCTTGGGACTAGCGGGAGTGGCGGGGAGCTGTTTTTT
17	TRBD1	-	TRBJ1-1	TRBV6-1	CASSEGRFRDRNTEAFF	TGTGCCAGCAGTGAAGGGCGATTTAGGGACAGGAACACTGAAGCTTTCTTT
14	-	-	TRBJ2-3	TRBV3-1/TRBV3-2	CASSQSKDWDTQYF	TGTGCCAGCAGCCAATCAAAAGACTGGGATACGCAGTATTTT
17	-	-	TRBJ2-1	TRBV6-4	CASSPRRAGLTRSEQFF	TGTGCCAGCAGTCCCCGCCGGGCGGGCCTTACCAGGAGTGAGCAGTTCTTC
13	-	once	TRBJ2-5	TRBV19	CASSRGIRETQYF	TGTGCCAGTAGTAGAGGGATTCGGGAGACCCAGTACTTC
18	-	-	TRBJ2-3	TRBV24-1	CATSDSPFPGVWTDTQYF	TGTGCCACCAGTGATAGCCCCTTCCCAGGGGTTTGGACAGATACGCAGTATTTT
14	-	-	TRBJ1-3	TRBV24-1	CATSDDSSGNTIYF	TGTGCCACCAGTGATGACAGCTCTGGAAACACCATATATTTT
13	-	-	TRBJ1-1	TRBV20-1	CSASGQLNTEAFF	TGCAGTGCTAGTGGCCAGTTGAACACTGAAGCTTTCTTT
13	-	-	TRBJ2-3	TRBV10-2	CASSRGPSDTQYF	TGCGCCAGCAGTAGAGGGCCATCAGATACGCAGTATTTT
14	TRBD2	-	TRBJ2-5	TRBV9	CASSVSGSGETQYF	TGTGCCAGCAGCGTTAGCGGGAGTGGCGAGACCCAGTACTTC
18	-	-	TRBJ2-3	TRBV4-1	CASSQDGVVGSGTDTQYF	TGCGCCAGCAGCCAAGATGGTGTAGTCGGGAGCGGGACAGATACGCAGTATTTT
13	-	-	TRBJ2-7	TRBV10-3	CAISGGLSYEQYF	TGTGCCATCAGTGGGGGACTCTCCTACGAGCAGTACTTC
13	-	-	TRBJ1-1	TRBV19	CASSQTMNTEAFF	TGTGCCAGTAGTCAGACTATGAACACTGAAGCTTTCTTT
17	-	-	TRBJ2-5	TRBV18	CASKQAQGTLTVKTQYF	TGTGCCAGCAAACAAGCCCAGGGCACTCTGACGGTAAAGACCCAGTACTTC
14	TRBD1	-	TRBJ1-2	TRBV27	CASSYYGQGSGYTF	TGTGCCAGCAGCTACTACGGACAGGGGAGTGGCTACACCTTC
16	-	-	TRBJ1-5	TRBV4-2	CASSQEPGVSNQPQHF	TGTGCCAGCAGCCAAGAGCCCGGGGTTAGCAATCAGCCCCAGCATTTT
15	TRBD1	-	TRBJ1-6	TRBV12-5	CASGGTGGDNSPLHF	TGTGCTAGTGGTGGGACAGGGGGAGATAATTCACCCCTCCACTTT
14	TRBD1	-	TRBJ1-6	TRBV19	CASSRDRDNSPLHF	TGTGCCAGTAGTAGGGACAGAGATAATTCACCCCTCCACTTT
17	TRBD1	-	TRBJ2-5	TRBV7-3	CASSPGTGGATGETQYF	TGTGCCAGCAGCCCTGGGACAGGGGGCGCGACGGGAGAGACCCAGTACTTC
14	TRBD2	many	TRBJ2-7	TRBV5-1	CASSLSGMPYEQYF	TGCGCCAGCAGCTTGAGCGGGATGCCCTACGAGCAGTACTTC
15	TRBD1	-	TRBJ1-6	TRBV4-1	CASSQPVRGHSPLHF	TGCGCCAGCAGCCAACCCGTGAGGGGGCATTCACCCCTCCACTTT
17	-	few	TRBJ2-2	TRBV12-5	CASGLGPRGQNTGELFF	TGTGCTAGTGGTTTGGGACCGCGGGGGCAGAACACCGGGGAGCTGTTTTTT
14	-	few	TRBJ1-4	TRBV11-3	CASSSQGGNEKLFF	TGTGCCAGCAGCTCCCAAGGGGGAAATGAAAAACTGTTTTTT
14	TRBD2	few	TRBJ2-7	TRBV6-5	CASSGLAVPYEQYF	TGTGCCAGCAGCGGACTAGCGGTCCCCTACGAGCAGTACTTC
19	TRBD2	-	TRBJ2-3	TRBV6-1	CASSEVTSLAGHSTDTQYF	TGTGCCAGCAGTGAAGTCACCTCCCTAGCGGGCCACTCCACAGATACGCAGTATTTT
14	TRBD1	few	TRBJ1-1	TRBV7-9	CASSFQGANTEAFF	TGTGCCAGCAGCTTCCAGGGGGCGAACACTGAAGCTTTCTTT
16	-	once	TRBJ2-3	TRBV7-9	CASSLVRGLADYTQYF	TGTGCCAGCAGCTTAGTACGGGGGTTAGCGGATTATACGCAGTATTTT
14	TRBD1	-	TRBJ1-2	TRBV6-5	CASRGTGVAYGYTF	TGTGCCAGCAGAGGGACAGGGGTTGCCTATGGCTACACCTTC
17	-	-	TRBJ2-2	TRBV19	CASSIRVGVKNTGELFF	TGTGCCAGTAGTATAAGAGTAGGGGTAAAGAACACCGGGGAGCTGTTTTTT
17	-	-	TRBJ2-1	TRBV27	CASRFGQSVGAYNEQFF	TGTGCCAGTAGATTCGGACAGTCCGTGGGGGCCTACAATGAGCAGTTCTTC
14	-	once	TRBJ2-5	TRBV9	CASSSGLKKETQYF	TGTGCCAGCAGCTCGGGACTGAAGAAAGAGACCCAGTACTTC
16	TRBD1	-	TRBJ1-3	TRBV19	CASSLQRGPTGNTIYF	TGTGCCAGTAGTCTCCAAAGGGGGCCGACGGGAAACACCATATATTTT
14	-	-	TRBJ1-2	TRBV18	CASSVSGGGDGYTF	TGTGCCAGCTCTGTCAGCGGGGGAGGAGATGGCTACACCTTC
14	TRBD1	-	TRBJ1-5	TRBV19	CASSIATGWQPQHF	TGTGCCAGTAGTATTGCGACAGGGTGGCAGCCCCAGCATTTT
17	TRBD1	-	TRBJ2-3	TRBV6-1	CASSEIQGAINLGTQYF	TGTGCCAGCAGTGAAATACAGGGGGCTATAAATCTGGGTACGCAGTATTTT
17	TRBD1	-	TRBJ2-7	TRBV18	CASSQSGSGTGIYEQYF	TGTGCCAGCTCCCAATCAGGATCCGGGACAGGAATCTACGAGCAGTACTTC
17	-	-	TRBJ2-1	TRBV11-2	CASSFLVPTSGDNEQFF	TGTGCCAGCAGCTTTTTGGTTCCGACTAGTGGGGACAATGAGCAGTTCTTC
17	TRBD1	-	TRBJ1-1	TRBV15	CATSREPLDRGLAEAFF	TGTGCCACCAGCAGGGAACCCCTAGACAGGGGGCTCGCTGAAGCTTTCTTT
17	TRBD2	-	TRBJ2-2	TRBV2	CATTKATSGRGTGELFF	TGTGCCACCACAAAAGCGACTAGCGGGAGAGGCACCGGGGAGCTGTTTTTT
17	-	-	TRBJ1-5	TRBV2	CASSELADREGGQPQHF	TGTGCCAGCAGTGAATTGGCGGACCGGGAAGGGGGTCAGCCCCAGCATTTT
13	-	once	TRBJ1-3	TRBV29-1	CSVEESAGNTIYF	TGCAGCGTTGAAGAGAGCGCTGGAAACACCATATATTTT
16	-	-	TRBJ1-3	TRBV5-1	CASSLGTSISGNTIYF	TGCGCCAGCAGCTTGGGGACTTCAATCTCTGGAAACACCATATATTTT